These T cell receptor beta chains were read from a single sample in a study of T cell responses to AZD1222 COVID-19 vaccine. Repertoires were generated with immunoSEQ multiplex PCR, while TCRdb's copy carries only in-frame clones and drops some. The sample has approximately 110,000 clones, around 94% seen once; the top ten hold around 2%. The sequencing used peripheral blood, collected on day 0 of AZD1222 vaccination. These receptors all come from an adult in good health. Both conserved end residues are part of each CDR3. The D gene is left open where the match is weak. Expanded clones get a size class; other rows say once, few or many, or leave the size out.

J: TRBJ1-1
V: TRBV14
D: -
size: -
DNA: TGTGCCAGCAGCCGAGAGAGGTTAAGGGGCACTGAAGCTTTCTTT
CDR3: CASSRERLRGTEAFF

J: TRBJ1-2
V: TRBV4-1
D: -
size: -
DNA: TGCGCCAGCAGCCGCGGTGCGGGGGCCTTTGGCTACACCTTC
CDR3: CASSRGAGAFGYTF

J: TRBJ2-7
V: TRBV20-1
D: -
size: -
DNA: TGCAGTGCTAGTGGTCCTTGGGGCGCAAGCTCCTACGAGCAGTACTTC
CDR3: CSASGPWGASSYEQYF

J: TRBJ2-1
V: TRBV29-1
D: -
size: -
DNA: TGCAGCACCACTGACACTGAGGATGAGCAGTTCTTC
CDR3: CSTTDTEDEQFF

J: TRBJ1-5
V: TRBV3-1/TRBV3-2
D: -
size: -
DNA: TGTGCCAGCAGCCAGGGGAGCAATCAGCCCCAGCATTTT
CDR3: CASSQGSNQPQHF

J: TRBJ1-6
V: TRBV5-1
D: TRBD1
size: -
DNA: TGCGCCAGCAGTCGTGGACAGGGCAGTTCACCCCTCCACTTT
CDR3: CASSRGQGSSPLHF

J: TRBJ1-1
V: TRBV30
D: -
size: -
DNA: TGTGCCTGGAGGGGAATGAAGAACACTGAAGCTTTCTTT
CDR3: CAWRGMKNTEAFF

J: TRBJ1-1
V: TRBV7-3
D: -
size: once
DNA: TGTGCCAGCAGCTCATTCACGAACACTGAAGCTTTCTTT
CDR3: CASSSFTNTEAFF

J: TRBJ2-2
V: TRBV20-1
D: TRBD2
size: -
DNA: TGCAGTGCTAGTGGGAGGGTTAGCGGGGAGCTGTTTTTT
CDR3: CSASGRVSGELFF

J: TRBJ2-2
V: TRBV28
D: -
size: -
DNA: TGTGCCAGCAGTTTATTTTCCCGGGTTGGGAACGGGGAGCTGTTTTTT
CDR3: CASSLFSRVGNGELFF

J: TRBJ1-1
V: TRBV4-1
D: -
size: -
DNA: TGCGCCAGCAGCCAAGTAGAGAACACTGAAGCTTTCTTT
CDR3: CASSQVENTEAFF